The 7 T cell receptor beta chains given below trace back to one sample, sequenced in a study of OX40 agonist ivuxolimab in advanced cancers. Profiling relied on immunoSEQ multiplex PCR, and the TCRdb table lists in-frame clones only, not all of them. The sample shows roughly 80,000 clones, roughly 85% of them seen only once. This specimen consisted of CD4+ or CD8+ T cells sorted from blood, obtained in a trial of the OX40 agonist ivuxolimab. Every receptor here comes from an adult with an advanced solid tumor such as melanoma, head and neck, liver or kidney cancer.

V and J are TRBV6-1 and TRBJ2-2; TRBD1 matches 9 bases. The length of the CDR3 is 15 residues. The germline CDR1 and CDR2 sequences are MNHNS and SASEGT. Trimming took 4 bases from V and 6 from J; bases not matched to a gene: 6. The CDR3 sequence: CASSGTGGKAGELFF. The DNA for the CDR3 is TGTGCCAGCAGTGGTACAGGGGGCAAGGCCGGGGAGCTGTTTTTT.

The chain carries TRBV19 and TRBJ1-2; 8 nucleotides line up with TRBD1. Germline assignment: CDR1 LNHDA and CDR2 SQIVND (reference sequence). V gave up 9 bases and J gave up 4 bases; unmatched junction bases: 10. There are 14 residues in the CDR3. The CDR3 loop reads CASSDIQGGYGYTF. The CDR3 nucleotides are TGTGCCAGCAGCGACATACAGGGGGGCTATGGCTACACCTTC.

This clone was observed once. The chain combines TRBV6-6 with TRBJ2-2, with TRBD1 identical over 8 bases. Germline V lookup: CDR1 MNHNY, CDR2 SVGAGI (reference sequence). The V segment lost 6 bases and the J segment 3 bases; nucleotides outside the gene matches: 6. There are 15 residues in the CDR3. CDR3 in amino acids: CASSYGTGDTGELFF. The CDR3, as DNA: TGTGCCAGCAGCTACGGGACAGGCGACACCGGGGAGCTGTTTTTT.

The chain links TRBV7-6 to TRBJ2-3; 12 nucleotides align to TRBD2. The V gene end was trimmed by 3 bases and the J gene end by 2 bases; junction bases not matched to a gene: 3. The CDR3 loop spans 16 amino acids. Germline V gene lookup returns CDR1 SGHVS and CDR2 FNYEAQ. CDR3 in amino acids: CASSFRLAGVTDTQYF. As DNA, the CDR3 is TGTGCCAGCAGCTTTAGACTAGCGGGGGTCACAGATACGCAGTATTTT.

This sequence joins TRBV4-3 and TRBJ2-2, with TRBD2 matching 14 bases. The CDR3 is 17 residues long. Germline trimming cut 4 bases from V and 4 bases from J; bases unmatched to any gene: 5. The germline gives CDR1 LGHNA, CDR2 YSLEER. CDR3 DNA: TGCGCCAGCAGCCGGACTAGCGGGGGGCCGGGCACCGGGGAGCTGTTTTTT. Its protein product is CASSRTSGGPGTGELFF.

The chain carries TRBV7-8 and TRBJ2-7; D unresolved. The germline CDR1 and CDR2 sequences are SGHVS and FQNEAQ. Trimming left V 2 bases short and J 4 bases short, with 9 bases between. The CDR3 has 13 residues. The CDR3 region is CASSLPAGYEQYF. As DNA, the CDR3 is TGTGCCAGCAGCTTACCGGCTGGGTACGAGCAGTACTTC.

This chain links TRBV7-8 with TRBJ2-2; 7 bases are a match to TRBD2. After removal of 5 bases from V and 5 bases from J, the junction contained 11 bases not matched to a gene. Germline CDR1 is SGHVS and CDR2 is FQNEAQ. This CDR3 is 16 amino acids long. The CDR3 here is CASSPSGRARTGELFF. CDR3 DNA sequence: TGTGCCAGCAGCCCCTCTGGGAGGGCGCGAACCGGGGAGCTGTTTTTT.